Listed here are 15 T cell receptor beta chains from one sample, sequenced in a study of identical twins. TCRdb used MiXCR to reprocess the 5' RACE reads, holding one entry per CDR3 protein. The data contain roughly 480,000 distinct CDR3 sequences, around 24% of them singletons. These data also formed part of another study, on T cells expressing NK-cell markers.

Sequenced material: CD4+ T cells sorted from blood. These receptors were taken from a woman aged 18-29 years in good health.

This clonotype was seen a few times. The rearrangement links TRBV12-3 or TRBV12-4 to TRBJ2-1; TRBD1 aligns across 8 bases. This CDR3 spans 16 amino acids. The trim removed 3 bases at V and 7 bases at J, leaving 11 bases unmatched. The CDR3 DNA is TGTGCCAGCAGTTTTAACCCCGGGACAGGATTGAATGAGCAGTTCTTC. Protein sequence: CASSFNPGTGLNEQFF.

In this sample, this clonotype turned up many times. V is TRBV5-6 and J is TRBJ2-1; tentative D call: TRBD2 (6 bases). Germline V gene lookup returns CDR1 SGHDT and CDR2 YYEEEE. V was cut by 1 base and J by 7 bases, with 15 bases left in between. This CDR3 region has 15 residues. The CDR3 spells CASSLSSGLRNEQFF. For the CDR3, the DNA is TGTGCCAGCAGCTTGTCCAGCGGGCTAAGGAATGAGCAGTTCTTC.

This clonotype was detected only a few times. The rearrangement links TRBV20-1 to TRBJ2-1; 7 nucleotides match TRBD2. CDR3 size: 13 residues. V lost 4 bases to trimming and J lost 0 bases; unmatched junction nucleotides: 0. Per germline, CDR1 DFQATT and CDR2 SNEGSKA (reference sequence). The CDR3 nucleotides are TGCAGTGCTAAGCGGGGCTCCTACAATGAGCAGTTCTTC. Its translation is CSAKRGSYNEQFF.

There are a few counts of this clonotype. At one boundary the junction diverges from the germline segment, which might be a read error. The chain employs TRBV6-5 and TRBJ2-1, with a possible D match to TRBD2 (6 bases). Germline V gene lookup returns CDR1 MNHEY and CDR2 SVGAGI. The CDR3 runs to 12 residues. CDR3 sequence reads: CASTGGDDEQFF. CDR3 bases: TGTGCGAGCACGGGCGGGGATGATGAGCAGTTCTTC.

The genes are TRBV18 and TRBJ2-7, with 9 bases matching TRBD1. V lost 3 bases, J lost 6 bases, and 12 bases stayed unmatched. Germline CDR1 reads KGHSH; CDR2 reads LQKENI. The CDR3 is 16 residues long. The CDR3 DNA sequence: TGTGCCAGCTCACCGTCCGGGGGACAGGGTTTATTCGAGCAGTACTTC. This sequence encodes CASSPSGGQGLFEQYF.

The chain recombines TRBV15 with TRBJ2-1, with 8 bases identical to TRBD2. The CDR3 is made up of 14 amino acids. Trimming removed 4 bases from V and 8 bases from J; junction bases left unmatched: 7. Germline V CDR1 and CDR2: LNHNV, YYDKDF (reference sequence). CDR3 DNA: TGTGCCACCAGCAAAGGGACTAGGGGAGATGAGCAGTTCTTC. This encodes CATSKGTRGDEQFF.

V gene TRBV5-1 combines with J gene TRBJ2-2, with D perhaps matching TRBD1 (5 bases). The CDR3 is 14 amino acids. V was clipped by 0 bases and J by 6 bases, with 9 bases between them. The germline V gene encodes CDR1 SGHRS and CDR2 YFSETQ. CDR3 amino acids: CASSLEGHAGELFF. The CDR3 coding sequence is TGCGCCAGCAGCTTGGAGGGGCATGCCGGGGAGCTGTTTTTT.

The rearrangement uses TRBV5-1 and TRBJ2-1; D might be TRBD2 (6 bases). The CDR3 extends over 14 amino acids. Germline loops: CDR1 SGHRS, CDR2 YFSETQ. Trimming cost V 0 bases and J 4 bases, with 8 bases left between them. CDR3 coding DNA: TGCGCCAGCAGCTTGGACCTAGCGTACAATGAGCAGTTCTTC. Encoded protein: CASSLDLAYNEQFF.

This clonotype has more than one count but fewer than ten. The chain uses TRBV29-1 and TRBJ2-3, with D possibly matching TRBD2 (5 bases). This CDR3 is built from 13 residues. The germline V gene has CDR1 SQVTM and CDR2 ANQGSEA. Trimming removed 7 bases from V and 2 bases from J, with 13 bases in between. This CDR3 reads CSGARTPTDTQYF. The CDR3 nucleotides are TGCAGCGGAGCCCGGACTCCCACAGATACGCAGTATTTT.

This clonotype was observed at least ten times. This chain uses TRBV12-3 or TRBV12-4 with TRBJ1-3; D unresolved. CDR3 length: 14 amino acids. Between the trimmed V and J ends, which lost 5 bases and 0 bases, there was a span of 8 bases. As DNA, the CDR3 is TGTGCCAGCAGTCCTCATCTCTCTGGAAACACCATATATTTT. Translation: CASSPHLSGNTIYF.

The CDR3 DNA follows: TGTGCCAGCAGTTACTCTGGGGGCAGGGCCACCGGGGAGCTGTTTTTT. Residues: CASSYSGGRATGELFF. This chain uses TRBV6-5 with TRBJ2-2; tentative D call: TRBD1 (6 bases). Germline V lookup: CDR1 MNHEY, CDR2 SVGAGI. CDR3 length: 16 amino acids. The V gene lost 0 bases and the J gene lost 4 bases, with 12 bases spanning the gap.

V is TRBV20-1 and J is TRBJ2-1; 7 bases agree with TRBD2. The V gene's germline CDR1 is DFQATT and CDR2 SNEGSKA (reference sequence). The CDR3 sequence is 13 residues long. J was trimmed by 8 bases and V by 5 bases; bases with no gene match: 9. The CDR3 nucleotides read TGCAGTGCTCCCCGTCTAGCGGCCCATGAGCAGTTCTTC. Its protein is CSAPRLAAHEQFF.

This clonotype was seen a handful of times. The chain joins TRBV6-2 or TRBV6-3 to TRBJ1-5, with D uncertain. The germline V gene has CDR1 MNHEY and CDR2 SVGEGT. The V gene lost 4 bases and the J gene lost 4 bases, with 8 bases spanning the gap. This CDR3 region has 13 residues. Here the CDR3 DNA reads TGTGCCAGCAGTTCTAACAGAAATCAGCCCCAGCATTTT. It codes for CASSSNRNQPQHF.

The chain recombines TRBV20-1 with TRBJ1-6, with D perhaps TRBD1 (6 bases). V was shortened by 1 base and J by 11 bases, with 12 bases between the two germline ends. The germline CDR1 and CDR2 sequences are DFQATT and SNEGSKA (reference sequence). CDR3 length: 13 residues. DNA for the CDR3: TGCAGTGCTAGAGTTCAGGGGAGCGCACCCCTCCACTTT. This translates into CSARVQGSAPLHF.

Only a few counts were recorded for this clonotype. The CDR3 DNA reads as TGTGCCAGCAGCCCCCTAGGGGAGGGGGCCAAAAACATTCAGTACTTC. It yields the protein CASSPLGEGAKNIQYF. The rearrangement uses TRBV7-9 and TRBJ2-4; 7 nucleotides agree with TRBD2. Germline V gene sequence: CDR1 SEHNR, CDR2 FQNEAQ (reference sequence). V dropped 5 bases and J dropped 1; count of bases not matched to a gene: 8. The CDR3 is 16 amino acids.